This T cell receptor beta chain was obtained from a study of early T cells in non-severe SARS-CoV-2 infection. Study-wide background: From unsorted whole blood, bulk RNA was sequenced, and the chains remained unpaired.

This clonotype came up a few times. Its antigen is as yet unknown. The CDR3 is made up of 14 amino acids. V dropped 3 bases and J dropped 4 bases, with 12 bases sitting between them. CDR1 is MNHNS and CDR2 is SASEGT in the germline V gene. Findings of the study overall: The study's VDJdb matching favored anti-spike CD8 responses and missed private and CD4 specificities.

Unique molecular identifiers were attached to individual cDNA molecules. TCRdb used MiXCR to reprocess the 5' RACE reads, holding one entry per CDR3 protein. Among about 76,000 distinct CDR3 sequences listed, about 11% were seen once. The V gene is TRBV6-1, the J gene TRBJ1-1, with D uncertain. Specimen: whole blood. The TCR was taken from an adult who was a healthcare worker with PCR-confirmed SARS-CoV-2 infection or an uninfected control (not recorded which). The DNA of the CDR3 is TGTGCCAGCAGTGACCCCCAGGTTGGCACTGAAGCTTTCTTT. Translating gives CASSDPQVGTEAFF.